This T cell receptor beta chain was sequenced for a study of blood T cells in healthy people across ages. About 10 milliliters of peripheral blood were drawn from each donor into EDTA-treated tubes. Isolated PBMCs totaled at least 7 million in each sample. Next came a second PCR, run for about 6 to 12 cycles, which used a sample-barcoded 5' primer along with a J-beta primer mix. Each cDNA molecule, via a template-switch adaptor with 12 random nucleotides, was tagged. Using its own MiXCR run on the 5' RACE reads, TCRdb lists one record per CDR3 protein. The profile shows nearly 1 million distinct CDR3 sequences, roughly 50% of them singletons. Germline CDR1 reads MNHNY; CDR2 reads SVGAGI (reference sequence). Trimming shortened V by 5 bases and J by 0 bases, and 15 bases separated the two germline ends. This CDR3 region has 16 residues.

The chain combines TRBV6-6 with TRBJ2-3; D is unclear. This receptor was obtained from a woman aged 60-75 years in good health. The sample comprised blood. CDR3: CASSHPPRPSTDTQYF. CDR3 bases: TGTGCCAGCAGTCACCCTCCGCGGCCTAGCACAGATACGCAGTATTTT.